The 13 T cell receptor beta chains presented below share a single source sample, sequenced in a study of T-cell reconstitution after alpha-beta-depleted transplantation in children. Unique molecular identifiers featured in how the TCRbeta library was prepared. TCRdb reprocessed the PCR reads via MiXCR and lists one record per CDR3 protein. The sample holds some 840,000 distinct CDR3 sequences; 16% are singletons and the top ten take under 6%. The material was PBMCs, mostly from graft donor cells, obtained 360 days after TCRalphabeta/CD19-depleted stem cell transplant. All receptors come from a male patient between 5 and 17 years old who had a stem cell transplant for acute lymphoblastic leukemia, so the T cells may come from the graft donor.

The gene calls are TRBV6-2 or TRBV6-3 and TRBJ2-7; TRBD1 is a possible D gene (6 bases). The V end was cut by 6 bases, the J end by 2 bases, with 14 bases between. CDR1 is MNHEY and CDR2 is SVGEGT in the germline V gene. This CDR3 is built from 14 residues. CDR3 in DNA: TGTGCCAGCAGATCTGACAGGATGACCTACGAGCAGTACTTC. Translating it yields CASRSDRMTYEQYF.

The chain carries TRBV4-1 and TRBJ2-7; 8 bases map to TRBD2. J lost 3 bases, V lost 4 bases, and 11 bases had no gene match. This CDR3 spans 16 amino acids. Germline values: CDR1 MGHRA, CDR2 YSYEKL. The CDR3, as DNA: TGCGCCAGCAGCCTCGACGCAGCGGGAGTAGTCTACGAGCAGTACTTC. This codes for CASSLDAAGVVYEQYF.

The chain links TRBV20-1 to TRBJ1-5; TRBD1 aligns across 11 bases. From germline, CDR1 is DFQATT and CDR2 SNEGSKA (reference sequence). The junction had 9 bases not matched to a gene; V was cut back by 6 bases and J by 8 bases. The CDR3 sequence is 14 residues long. CDR3 nucleotides: TGCAGTGCCTCCGGGACAGGGGGGTTCAAGCCCCAGCATTTT. The encoded protein is CSASGTGGFKPQHF.

V gene TRBV7-9 combines with J gene TRBJ2-3; maybe TRBD1 (5 bases). Trimming took 7 bases from V and 2 from J, leaving 13 bases between them. The CDR3 runs to 14 residues. CDR1 SEHNR and CDR2 FQNEAQ come from the germline V gene (reference sequence). CDR3 residues: CASNPPRDTDTQYF. The CDR3 DNA sequence: TGTGCCAGCAACCCCCCCAGGGACACAGATACGCAGTATTTT.

This clonotype was observed at least ten times. The chain has TRBV21-1 and TRBJ2-6; the table's TRBD2 call for D was not verified on the DNA. TRBV21-1 is recorded as a pseudogene. The CDR3 totals 21 residues. The CDR3, as DNA: TGTGCCAGCAGCAAAAGGAGGAGGGGAAGACAAAATTTTCCTGGGGCCAACGTCCTGACTTTC. Translating gives CASSKRRRGRQNFPGANVLTF.

This clonotype was counted a few times. This sequence joins TRBV12-3 or TRBV12-4 and TRBJ2-7; 11 positions agree with TRBD2. Germline trimming cut 6 bases from V and 3 bases from J; bases unmatched to any gene: 7. This CDR3 has 15 amino acids. CDR3 sequence reads: CASRPASGGNYEQYF. For the CDR3, the DNA is TGTGCCAGCAGGCCTGCTAGCGGGGGGAACTACGAGCAGTACTTC.

The rearrangement links TRBV4-1 to TRBJ2-1; 10 bases map to TRBD2. There are 15 residues in the CDR3. The ends lost 4 bases at V and 13 bases at J; junction bases unmatched: 13. Looked up from germline, CDR1 is MGHRA and CDR2 is YSYEKL. CDR3 residues: CASSRVLAGETHQFF. The CDR3 DNA sequence: TGCGCCAGCAGCCGGGTTCTAGCGGGAGAAACTCATCAGTTCTTC.

This clonotype was detected many times. This chain connects TRBV5-5 to TRBJ2-1; TRBD1 matches 7 bases. The ends lost 5 bases at V and 5 bases at J; junction bases unmatched: 4. Germline-derived CDR1 and CDR2 are SGHKS and YYEKEE (reference sequence). The CDR3 is 13 residues long. CDR3 in DNA: TGTGCCAGCAGTGGGACAGCTGACAATGAGCAGTTCTTC. Translation: CASSGTADNEQFF.

This clonotype appeared a few times. This chain uses TRBV9 with TRBJ2-3, with D hard to call. V gave up 3 bases and J gave up 3 bases, with 11 bases separating them. There are 14 residues in the CDR3. The V gene's germline CDR1 is SGDLS and CDR2 YYNGEE. The CDR3 sequence: CASSDNSPTDTQYF. The CDR3 bases are TGTGCCAGCAGCGACAACTCCCCAACAGATACGCAGTATTTT.

At least ten counts were recorded for this clonotype. This chain links TRBV10-3 with TRBJ2-3; D uncertain. Germline loops: CDR1 ENHRY, CDR2 SYGVKD. The CDR3 has 16 amino acids. The V end lost 5 bases, the J end lost 5 bases, and 20 bases lay between the germline ends. The CDR3 sequence: CAISMGGPTVGDTQYF. The CDR3, as DNA: TGTGCCATCAGTATGGGCGGTCCCACTGTGGGAGATACGCAGTATTTT.

V and J are TRBV5-1 and TRBJ2-2; 8 bases are shared with TRBD1. The V and J ends lost 1 base and 7 bases, in that order; junction bases with no gene match: 9. Germline assignment: CDR1 SGHRS and CDR2 YFSETQ. The CDR3 sequence is 16 residues long. CDR3 sequence (DNA): TGCGCCAGCAGCTTGTCGACAGGGGCTCTATACGGGGAGCTGTTTTTT. Its translation: CASSLSTGALYGELFF.

The V call is TRBV25-1, the J call TRBJ1-1, with 11 bases lining up with TRBD1. The germline V gene has CDR1 MGHDK and CDR2 SYGVNS. The CDR3 consists of 16 residues. Germline trimming cut 3 bases from V and 6 bases from J; bases unmatched to any gene: 9. DNA of the CDR3: TGTGCCAGCAGTGACCCCCGGACAGGGGGCGTTTCTGAAGCTTTCTTT. It yields the protein CASSDPRTGGVSEAFF.

This clonotype showed up just a few times. V is TRBV10-1 and J is TRBJ2-7; 8 nucleotides align to TRBD1. Germline V gene data show CDR1 as WNHNN and CDR2 as SYGVQD (reference sequence). This CDR3 has 15 amino acids. V was pared by 0 bases and J by 3 bases, with 4 bases of the junction left unmatched. Here the CDR3 reads CASSESGTGLYEQYF. The CDR3 DNA sequence: TGCGCCAGCAGTGAGTCGGGGACAGGACTCTACGAGCAGTACTTC.